This T cell receptor beta chain originates from a study of blood T cell repertoires in COVID-19. Study-wide context: The samples span acute and convalescent COVID-19 from the United States, Italy and Spain.

Produced via immunoSEQ multiplex PCR; TCRdb's table is partial and in-frame only. The table shows roughly 150,000 clones, with 60% to 85% occurring only once. The ends lost 4 bases at V and 5 bases at J; junction bases unmatched: 14. Germline lookup yields CDR1 SGHNT and CDR2 YENEEA. The CDR3 has 17 residues. This chain connects TRBV11-3 to TRBJ2-5; 9 nucleotides match TRBD1. This sequence originates from a man in his sixties with acute or convalescent COVID-19. Material for sequencing was peripheral blood. The CDR3 DNA sequence: TGTGCCAGCAGCTCCTCAGCTGGGACAGGGATGGGGGAGACCCAGTACTTC. Translation: CASSSSAGTGMGETQYF.